These 23 T cell receptor beta chains share one sample of origin, sequenced in a study of T cells in Graves' hyperthyroidism and ophthalmopathy. From RNA transcripts, TCR beta CDR3 regions were amplified. A set of HTBI primers served as the primers for a first-round RT-PCR of the TCR CDR3. TCRdb re-called the multiplex PCR reads with MiXCR, one entry per CDR3 protein. The sample lists about 360,000 distinct CDR3 sequences, about 20% occurring once. The specimen sequenced was blood. These receptors originate from a woman between 18 and 29 years old with Graves' hyperthyroidism.

This clonotype was counted ten times or more. V usage is TRBV12-3 or TRBV12-4 and J usage is TRBJ2-6, with D unclear. This CDR3 has 15 residues. V lost 4 bases and J lost 4, with 11 bases in between. CDR3 in DNA: TGTGCCAGCAGTTCTGCCCTAAGCGGGGCCAACGTCCTGACTTTC. Encoded protein: CASSSALSGANVLTF.

This sequence joins TRBV6-2 or TRBV6-3 and TRBJ1-2; D remains unclear. This CDR3 has 12 residues. Germline CDR1 is MNHEY and CDR2 is SVGEGT. Deletions cut 8 bases from V and 3 bases from J, with 10 bases between. The CDR3 DNA sequence: TGTGCCAGCTTACCGGGCTACTATGGCTACACCTTC. This encodes CASLPGYYGYTF.

This clonotype has ten or more counts. The V call is TRBV3-1, the J call TRBJ2-4, with TRBD2 as a possible D gene (6 bases). The germline V and J ends were trimmed by 4 bases and 1 base, with 11 bases remaining between them. The CDR3 consists of 15 residues. Germline V lookup: CDR1 LGHDT, CDR2 YNNKEL (reference sequence). The CDR3 is CASSLSGGAKNIQYF. The CDR3 bases are TGTGCCAGCAGCCTCAGCGGAGGGGCCAAAAACATTCAGTACTTC.

This clonotype has at least ten counts. CDR3 sequence: CASSNGTAANYGYTF. In DNA, the CDR3 is TGCGCCAGCAGCAATGGGACCGCTGCTAACTATGGCTACACCTTC. The chain links TRBV5-1 to TRBJ1-2; perhaps TRBD1 as D (5 bases). Trimming took off 4 bases at V and 0 bases at J, with 13 bases between the two ends. Germline CDR1 and CDR2: SGHRS and YFSETQ. The CDR3 runs 15 residues.

Points on this clonotype: This may come from a read error, since a much larger clone is one base off. J is TRBJ1-2 and V is TRBV11-1; D is uncertain. Germline assignment: CDR1 SGHAT and CDR2 FQDESV (reference sequence). Trimming cost V 4 bases and J 9 bases, with 24 bases left between them. CDR3 length: 16 amino acids. CDR3 in amino acids: CASSSYPDGGLGSYTF. CDR3 sequence (DNA): TGTGCCAGCAGCTCTTACCCGGACGGTGGCTTAGGGAGCTACACCTTC.

The rearrangement links TRBV10-3 to TRBJ1-3; D is perhaps TRBD1 (5 bases). This CDR3 is built from 17 residues. V lost 4 bases, J lost 3 bases, and 19 bases lay in between. Germline assignment: CDR1 ENHRY and CDR2 SYGVKD. The CDR3 coding sequence is TGTGCCATCAGTGGGAGGGGCCCACAAGGGAGTGGAAACACCATATATTTT. Translated, it gives CAISGRGPQGSGNTIYF.

The chain has TRBV6-1 and TRBJ1-1; D not certain. Trimming removed 6 bases at V and 1 base at J, with 15 bases between. Germline lookup yields CDR1 MNHNS and CDR2 SASEGT. The CDR3 sequence is 15 residues long. The CDR3 DNA reads as TGTGCCAGCAGACGTCAAGGTTCTCAGAACACTGAAGCTTTCTTT. Translated: CASRRQGSQNTEAFF.

This clonotype was detected ten times or more. No conserved phenylalanine or tryptophan is present at the end of the CDR3, so a read error is the likely explanation. The chain couples TRBV20-1 to TRBJ2-7; D is possibly TRBD1 (6 bases). The CDR3 totals 11 residues. The germline CDR1 and CDR2 sequences are DFQATT and SNEGSKA (reference sequence). The ends were cut back, 8 bases at V and 3 bases at J, with 11 bases in the middle. CDR3 DNA: TGCAGTACAGGGAATGACTACGAGCAGTACCTC. As protein: CSTGNDYEQYL.

This chain uses TRBV7-2 with TRBJ2-7; 8 bases are shared with TRBD2. This CDR3 spans 16 amino acids. J was trimmed by 2 bases and V by 0 bases; bases with no gene match: 6. Per germline, CDR1 SGHTA and CDR2 FQGNSA. CDR3 sequence (DNA): TGTGCCAGCAGCTTAGCGAATAGCGGGGCACCCTACGAGCAGTACTTC. This gives the protein CASSLANSGAPYEQYF.

This clonotype has a count of ten or more. The gene calls are TRBV6-1 and TRBJ1-2; D unclear. Germline loops: CDR1 MNHNS, CDR2 SASEGT. V was shortened by 8 bases and J by 4 bases, with 17 bases between the two germline ends. The CDR3 has 14 amino acids. The CDR3 loop reads CASLGLTPFYGYTF. The CDR3 bases are TGTGCCAGCCTAGGACTTACCCCTTTCTATGGCTACACCTTC.

Notes on this clonotype: A much larger clone is a single base away; this may be a read error. The chain uses TRBV3-1 and TRBJ1-3; tentative D call: TRBD1 (5 bases). The CDR3 length is 14 residues. CDR1 LGHDT and CDR2 YNNKEL come from the germline V gene (reference sequence). The CDR3 spells CASSQDGGGNIIYF. Here the CDR3 DNA reads TGTGCCAGCAGCCAAGACGGCGGGGGTAACATCATATATTTT.

V usage is TRBV4-1 and J usage is TRBJ1-2; no reliable D call. The CDR3 consists of 15 residues. Germline assignment: CDR1 MGHRA and CDR2 YSYEKL. Trimming took off 0 bases at V and 8 bases at J, with 16 bases between the two ends. CDR3 region: CASSQDQAGREGYTF. Here the CDR3 DNA reads TGCGCCAGCAGCCAAGACCAGGCCGGGAGGGAAGGCTACACCTTC.

This clonotype was found many times. The rearrangement uses TRBV28 and TRBJ2-7; the match to TRBD1 covers 10 bases. V lost 3 bases and J lost 4; bases outside the gene matches: 6. Germline loops: CDR1 MDHEN, CDR2 SYDVKM. CDR3 length: 15 amino acids. CDR3 DNA sequence: TGTGCCAGCAGTTTTTCGGACAGGGGGTGGTACGAGCAGTACTTC. Its protein product is CASSFSDRGWYEQYF.

The table lists this clonotype with many counts. This chain links TRBV12-3 or TRBV12-4 with TRBJ2-7; no definite D call. Trimming took 1 base from V and 4 from J, leaving 2 bases between them. The CDR3 contains 11 residues. CDR3: CASSLVYEQYF. The CDR3 DNA reads as TGTGCCAGCAGTTTAGTTTACGAGCAGTACTTC.

There are many counts of this clonotype. The chain links TRBV19 to TRBJ1-1; D might be TRBD1 (6 bases). Between the trimmed V and J ends, which lost 0 bases and 8 bases, there was a span of 16 bases. This CDR3 has 15 amino acids. CDR1 is LNHDA, CDR2 SQIVND, per germline (reference sequence). CDR3 nucleotide sequence: TGTGCCAGTAGTATAGATACCGGGACAAGCCCCGAAGCTTTCTTT. It translates to CASSIDTGTSPEAFF. The variable domain in full, with the rest retrieved from reference TRBV19 and TRBJ1-1, is DGGITQSPKYLFRKEGQNVTLSCEQNLNHDAMYWYRQDPGQGLRLIYYSQIVNDFQKGDIAEGYSVSREKKESFPLTVTSAQKNPTAFYLCASSIDTGTSPEAFFGQGTRLTVV.

About this clonotype: A much more abundant neighbour one base away suggests this may be a read error. The genes are TRBV6-1 and TRBJ1-1, with 8 bases that match TRBD1. Trimming removed 10 bases from V and 1 base from J; junction bases left unmatched: 2. Germline V lookup: CDR1 MNHNS, CDR2 SASEGT. This CDR3 has 12 residues. The CDR3 sequence: CATQGANTEAFF. The DNA of the CDR3 is TGTGCCACCCAGGGGGCGAACACTGAAGCTTTCTTT.

For this clonotype: Being one base from a much bigger clone, this may be a read error. The chain recombines TRBV11-2 with TRBJ2-5; 7 positions agree with TRBD2. The length of the CDR3 is 16 residues. Germline lookup yields CDR1 SGHAT and CDR2 FQNNGV. The CDR3, as DNA: TGTGCCAGCAGTTTCGCCTGGCGGGGGAGGAGAGAGACCAAGTACTTC. Its translation: CASSFAWRGRRETKYF.

The chain has TRBV4-2 and TRBJ1-1; maybe TRBD1 (6 bases). Per germline, CDR1 LGHNA and CDR2 YNFKEQ. V was cut by 4 bases and J by 4 bases, with 16 bases left in between. This CDR3 contains 15 residues. The CDR3 DNA sequence: TGTGCCAGCAGCCGCGGGGGCGGCCTAGGCACTGAAGCTTTCTTT. Residues: CASSRGGGLGTEAFF.

This clonotype was recorded at least ten times. The chain uses TRBV20-1 and TRBJ1-1; perhaps TRBD1 as D (5 bases). Germline V gene lookup returns CDR1 DFQATT and CDR2 SNEGSKA (reference sequence). Trimming stripped 0 bases from V and 6 bases from J, with 17 bases between. The CDR3 contains 15 residues. CDR3 sequence: CSAREGRRPFAEAFF. CDR3 sequence (DNA): TGCAGTGCTAGAGAGGGGCGGCGGCCTTTTGCTGAAGCTTTCTTT.

This clonotype was detected ten times or more. The rearrangement joins TRBV12-3 or TRBV12-4 to TRBJ1-1; a weak D match, TRBD1 (5 bases). This CDR3 region has 13 residues. V lost 7 bases, J lost 6 bases, and 15 bases lay in between. CDR3 sequence reads: CASISSGFAEAFF. CDR3 DNA sequence: TGTGCCAGCATATCATCAGGGTTCGCTGAAGCTTTCTTT.

This clonotype was picked up many times. The CDR3 bases are TGTGCCAGCAGTACCTCCGGGCCTCCGAGTGGCGGCTACACCTTC. Its translation: CASSTSGPPSGGYTF. The rearrangement links TRBV27 to TRBJ1-2; D remains ambiguous. Looked up from germline, CDR1 is MNHEY and CDR2 is SMNVEV (reference sequence). The ends were cut back, 5 bases at V and 8 bases at J, with 21 bases in the middle. This CDR3 spans 15 amino acids.

The sample holds many counts of this clonotype. The V and J genes are TRBV4-1 and TRBJ1-2, with TRBD1 identical over 9 bases. The V gene end was trimmed by 7 bases and the J gene end by 7 bases; junction bases not matched to a gene: 16. The CDR3 spans 16 residues. Germline values: CDR1 MGHRA, CDR2 YSYEKL. CDR3 amino acids: CASTLGTGFPLGGYTF. CDR3 nucleotides: TGCGCCAGCACCTTAGGGACAGGGTTCCCGTTGGGTGGCTACACCTTC.

This chain uses TRBV29-1 with TRBJ1-2; TRBD1 might be the D (5 bases). The germline gives CDR1 SQVTM, CDR2 ANQGSEA. The CDR3 totals 12 residues. Trimming pared 2 bases from V and 8 bases from J, leaving 12 bases between. In nucleotides, the CDR3 is TGCAGCGTTGAATGGGGGGTGAGCGGCTACACCTTC. The encoded protein is CSVEWGVSGYTF.